The sequence of this T cell receptor (beta chain) was determined in a study of Graves' ophthalmopathy and Graves' hyperthyroidism. General observations from the study: Ophthalmopathy and stable hyperthyroidism were discriminated by a 13-signature model, with 85% to 90% sensitivity and under 84% specificity. With a specificity of 72.22% and a sensitivity of more than 65%, the model predicted ophthalmopathy progression.

Exclusion covered patients with other autoimmune diseases or uncontrolled infections (as well as pregnancy or lactation). CDR3 regions of TCR beta were amplified from RNA transcripts. Investigators did first-round RT-PCR with HTBI primers, then second-round multiplex PCR. TCRdb reprocessed the multiplex PCR reads via MiXCR and lists one record per CDR3 protein. The data show over 150,000 distinct CDR3 sequences, with less than 45% seen just once and under 6.5% held by the top ten. This clonotype was seen ten or more times. Its cognate antigen is unknown. Germline V gives CDR1 SGDLS, CDR2 YYNGEE. This CDR3 is built from 16 residues. After removal of 0 bases from V and 2 bases from J, the junction contained 7 bases not matched to a gene.

The clonotype comes from a woman aged 40 to 50 with Graves' ophthalmopathy. The rearrangement links TRBV9 to TRBJ2-7; 8 bases map to TRBD2. The sequencing input was peripheral blood. The CDR3 nucleotides are TGTGCCAGCAGCGTAGGGAATAGCGGGGACACCTACGAGCAGTACTTC. Residues: CASSVGNSGDTYEQYF.